Each of the 10 T cell receptor beta chains below was sequenced from the same sample in a study of T cells after yellow fever vaccination. In TCRdb, the 5' RACE reads were re-called with MiXCR into one record per CDR3 protein. The sample has about 350,000 distinct CDR3 sequences; 8.1% are singletons. The sample here was PBMCs, taken roughly seven weeks after the first yellow fever vaccination. All receptors come from a young man who received the YFV17D yellow fever vaccine.

The J gene is TRBJ2-5, the V gene TRBV7-2; D may be TRBD2 (6 bases). The CDR3 contains 11 residues. V lost 6 bases to trimming and J lost 9 bases, with 11 bases between them. Per germline, CDR1 SGHTA and CDR2 FQGNSA. The CDR3 DNA follows: TGTGCCAGCAGGGGCAGGGAGGCCCAGTACTTC. It is translated as CASRGREAQYF.

The chain employs TRBV7-9 and TRBJ2-5; the match to TRBD2 covers 7 bases. Germline values: CDR1 SEHNR, CDR2 FQNEAQ (reference sequence). V lost 2 bases, J lost 4 bases, and 1 base stayed unmatched. The CDR3 contains 13 residues. The CDR3 DNA reads TGTGCCAGCAGCTTATCTAGCGGAGAGACCCAGTACTTC. Its translation is CASSLSSGETQYF.

This clonotype appeared many times. The chain combines TRBV4-1 with TRBJ2-3, with D maybe TRBD2 (5 bases). V lost 3 bases and J 1 base, leaving 8 bases between the germline ends. This CDR3 contains 14 residues. The V gene's germline CDR1 is MGHRA and CDR2 YSYEKL. As DNA, the CDR3 is TGCGCCAGCAGCCAGGTCGGGGGCACAGATACGCAGTATTTT. It specifies CASSQVGGTDTQYF.

The chain carries TRBV28 and TRBJ2-3; 8 bases map to TRBD1. The CDR3 totals 17 residues. Germline loops: CDR1 MDHEN, CDR2 SYDVKM. The V segment lost 6 bases and the J segment 6 bases; nucleotides outside the gene matches: 17. The CDR3 DNA reads TGTGCCAGCAGCGCTCGACTCAGACAGGGGAGGTGGGATACGCAGTATTTT. Residues: CASSARLRQGRWDTQYF.

The chain combines TRBV19 with TRBJ1-5; weak D call: TRBD1 (5 bases). Germline CDR1 is LNHDA and CDR2 is SQIVND (reference sequence). The CDR3 is 18 residues long. V was pared by 1 base and J by 0 bases, with 16 bases between. CDR3 in amino acids: CASSIGQGPSYSNQPQHF. CDR3 sequence (DNA): TGTGCCAGTAGTATAGGGCAGGGACCTTCGTATAGCAATCAGCCCCAGCATTTT.

The chain has TRBV5-1 and TRBJ2-5; possible D gene TRBD1, 5 bases. V was trimmed by 6 bases and J by 1 base, leaving 13 bases between them. The germline V gene has CDR1 SGHRS and CDR2 YFSETQ. CDR3 length: 14 residues. CDR3 amino acids: CASTIWTTQETQYF. The CDR3 DNA reads as TGCGCCAGCACCATCTGGACAACCCAAGAGACCCAGTACTTC. Complete variable domain (other parts from reference TRBV5-1 and TRBJ2-5): KAGVTQTPRYLIKTRGQQVTLSCSPISGHRSVSWYQQTPGQGLQFLFEYFSETQRNKGNFPGRFSGRQFSNSRSEMNVSTLELGDSALYLCASTIWTTQETQYFGPGTRLLVL.

In its sample, this clonotype was seen many times. This chain joins TRBV5-6 and TRBJ1-2; 9 nucleotides line up with TRBD1. There are 14 residues in the CDR3. CDR1 and CDR2 (germline): SGHDT, YYEEEE. Trimming at V came to 0 bases and at J to 8 bases, leaving 5 bases not matched to a gene. The CDR3 DNA sequence: TGTGCCAGCAGCTTGGTGGGACAGGGCTGGGGCTACACCTTC. As protein: CASSLVGQGWGYTF.

This clonotype was observed a handful of times. V and J are TRBV19 and TRBJ1-1; D ambiguous. Trimming removed 3 bases from V and 1 base from J, with 9 bases in between. This CDR3 is built from 14 residues. Germline V gene data show CDR1 as LNHDA and CDR2 as SQIVND (reference sequence). The CDR3 bases are TGTGCCAGTAGTATGAGGGCAGGGAACACTGAAGCTTTCTTT. This encodes CASSMRAGNTEAFF. The full variable domain, completed using reference TRBV19 and TRBJ1-1, is DGGITQSPKYLFRKEGQNVTLSCEQNLNHDAMYWYRQDPGQGLRLIYYSQIVNDFQKGDIAEGYSVSREKKESFPLTVTSAQKNPTAFYLCASSMRAGNTEAFFGQGTRLTVV.

The V gene is TRBV6-1, the J gene TRBJ2-2, with 7 bases identical to TRBD2. The germline V gene encodes CDR1 MNHNS and CDR2 SASEGT. Germline trimming cut 7 bases from V and 6 bases from J; bases unmatched to any gene: 8. This CDR3 is 14 amino acids long. CDR3 loop: CASTKGLLSGELFF. The CDR3 bases are TGTGCCAGCACCAAGGGACTACTCTCCGGGGAGCTGTTTTTT.

The V gene is TRBV28, the J gene TRBJ2-7; 9 bases line up with TRBD1. This CDR3 contains 12 residues. Germline V gene sequence: CDR1 MDHEN, CDR2 SYDVKM. The J segment lost 3 bases and the V segment lost 7 bases, leaving 1 base of the junction unmatched. The CDR3 region is CASKGQGYEQYV. The CDR3 region has the DNA TGTGCCAGCAAGGGACAGGGCTACGAGCAGTACGTC.